What follows are 17 T cell receptor beta chains derived from one specimen sequenced in a study of blood T cell repertoires in COVID-19. Sequenced by immunoSEQ multiplex PCR; TCRdb stores in-frame clones only, minus some. The sample has 120,000 to 150,000 clones, approximately 90% seen once; the top ten hold around 0.91%. Source material: peripheral blood. All receptors derive from a woman aged 50 to 65 with acute or convalescent COVID-19.

Written as DNA, the CDR3 is TGTGCCAGCAGTCCTGGACTGTCTACTGAAGCTTTCTTT. Encoded protein: CASSPGLSTEAFF. The rearrangement uses TRBV27 and TRBJ1-1; no clear D. The germline CDR1 and CDR2 sequences are MNHEY and SMNVEV (reference sequence). The CDR3 is 13 residues long. V shed 5 bases and J shed 5 bases, with 12 bases lying between them.

This rearrangement joins TRBV6-5 to TRBJ1-2, with 9 bases that match TRBD1. Per germline, CDR1 MNHEY and CDR2 SVGAGI. This CDR3 spans 13 amino acids. V shed 7 bases and J 8 bases; nucleotides not matched to a gene: 8. Written as DNA, the CDR3 is TGTGCCAGCACCAACAGGGGGCCGGGGGGCTACACCTTC. Protein sequence: CASTNRGPGGYTF.

The chain links TRBV3-1 (or the pseudogene TRBV3-2) to TRBJ2-1; unclear D gene. Germline CDR1 is LGHDT and CDR2 is YNNKEL (reference sequence). The length of the CDR3 is 12 residues. V was shortened by 4 bases and J by 10 bases, with 11 bases between the two germline ends. CDR3: CASSLSRREQFF. In DNA, the CDR3 is TGTGCCAGCAGCCTCTCTCGGCGGGAGCAGTTCTTC.

This chain uses TRBV4-2 with TRBJ2-7; 10 bases map to TRBD2. V lost 1 base, J lost 2 bases, and 23 bases stayed unmatched. The CDR3 covers 22 residues. Germline V CDR1 and CDR2: LGHNA, YNFKEQ. CDR3 nucleotides: TGTGCCAGCAGCCAAGTACAAAGCGGGGGGGGACCCAGCAGCCTGGAAACCTACGAGCAGTACTTC. Translating gives CASSQVQSGGGPSSLETYEQYF.

The chain joins TRBV5-5 to TRBJ2-3; TRBD2 aligns across 11 bases. V gave up 2 bases and J gave up 5 bases; unmatched junction bases: 10. In germline, CDR1 is SGHKS, CDR2 YYEKEE (reference sequence). This CDR3 has 17 amino acids. The CDR3 DNA reads TGTGCCAGCAGCTTTGTAGCGGGAGGGCCCTCGGTAGATACGCAGTATTTT. This translates into CASSFVAGGPSVDTQYF.

V is TRBV3-1 (or the pseudogene TRBV3-2) and J is TRBJ2-3, with D possibly TRBD2 on 6 matching bases. This CDR3 has 15 amino acids. V was shortened by 0 bases and J by 5 bases, with 12 bases between the two germline ends. Germline values: CDR1 LGHDT, CDR2 YNNKEL (reference sequence). CDR3 sequence (DNA): TGTGCCAGCAGCCAAGATTGGAGGGCGCAAGATACGCAGTATTTT. It codes for CASSQDWRAQDTQYF.

The V gene is TRBV30, the J gene TRBJ2-1; TRBD2 matches at 15 bases. The ends lost 2 bases at V and 7 bases at J; junction bases unmatched: 6. This CDR3 has 16 amino acids. The germline V gene has CDR1 GTSNPN and CDR2 SVGIG (reference sequence). The CDR3 DNA follows: TGTGCCTGGAGTCGGACTAGCGGGGGGGTTGGGAATGAGCAGTTCTTC. Translated: CAWSRTSGGVGNEQFF.

The V gene is TRBV7-6, the J gene TRBJ2-2; 8 positions agree with TRBD1. The V and J ends lost 4 bases and 5 bases, in that order; junction bases with no gene match: 9. Germline V CDR1 and CDR2: SGHVS, FNYEAQ. The CDR3 totals 16 residues. CDR3 DNA: TGTGCCAGCAGCTCATCACCGGACAGGGCTACCGGGGAGCTGTTTTTT. It yields the protein CASSSSPDRATGELFF.

Concerning this clone: Germline and junction disagree at one end, which may indicate a read error. For the CDR3, the DNA is TGTGCCAGGGTATCGGAGGTAGGCAGCGCAAATTTT. Translated, it gives CARVSEVGSANF. This chain links TRBV13 with TRBJ1-5; D remains unclear. Germline values: CDR1 PRHDT, CDR2 FYEKMQ (reference sequence). The CDR3 sequence is 12 residues long.

The chain carries TRBV5-6 and TRBJ1-6; TRBD1 is a possible D gene (6 bases). The CDR3 sequence is 15 residues long. Germline V lookup: CDR1 SGHDT, CDR2 YYEEEE. Between the trimmed V and J ends, which lost 0 bases and 9 bases, there was a span of 13 bases. The CDR3 DNA reads as TGTGCCAGCAGCTTGGGGATGGGGGCGGCTTCACCCCTCCACTTT. Protein: CASSLGMGAASPLHF.

This rearrangement joins TRBV12-5 to TRBJ2-2; 9 bases agree with TRBD1. CDR1 and CDR2 (germline): LGHNT, FRNRAP. The CDR3 runs to 19 residues. V lost 6 bases and J lost 0; bases outside the gene matches: 14. CDR3 coding DNA: TGTGCTAGTGGGCGTACAGGGGGCTTACTCCAGACGAACACCGGGGAGCTGTTTTTT. Its protein product is CASGRTGGLLQTNTGELFF.

The chain joins TRBV2 to TRBJ1-1, with D tentatively TRBD1 (6 bases). Trimming left V 7 bases short and J 6 bases short, with 21 bases between. CDR3 length equals 15 residues. The V gene's germline CDR1 is SNHLY and CDR2 FYNNEI. The chain's CDR3 is CASTPRGQAVAEAFF. The CDR3 DNA reads as TGTGCCAGCACCCCGCGGGGGCAGGCGGTCGCTGAAGCTTTCTTT.

The genes are TRBV21-1 and TRBJ2-7; TRBD2 reflects the table's D call only, with no check against the DNA. TRBV21-1 is tagged as a pseudogene. The CDR3 runs 19 residues. The DNA for the CDR3 is TGTGCCAGCAGCAAAGCGGGGACTAGCAACGGCCTCTTGGTCCACGAGCAGTACTTC. Protein sequence: CASSKAGTSNGLLVHEQYF.

The V and J genes are TRBV6-5 and TRBJ2-2; TRBD1 might be the D (6 bases). Germline V gene sequence: CDR1 MNHEY, CDR2 SVGAGI. The CDR3 sequence is 14 residues long. The V end was cut by 7 bases, the J end by 3 bases, with 12 bases between. This chain's CDR3 is CASTFRTDTGELFF. CDR3 coding DNA: TGTGCCAGCACCTTCAGGACAGACACCGGGGAGCTGTTTTTT.

The rearrangement joins TRBV28 to TRBJ1-1; 9 nucleotides agree with TRBD1. V lost 6 bases to trimming and J lost 3 bases; unmatched junction nucleotides: 5. The germline V gene has CDR1 MDHEN and CDR2 SYDVKM. CDR3 length: 14 residues. The CDR3 loop is CASRDRGPHTEAFF. CDR3 coding DNA: TGTGCCAGCAGGGACAGGGGTCCCCACACTGAAGCTTTCTTT.

This chain uses TRBV6-4 with TRBJ1-3; D is undetermined. CDR3 length: 11 amino acids. Per the germline V gene, CDR1 is MRHNA and CDR2 is SNTAGT. V lost 8 bases and J 4 bases, leaving 6 bases between the germline ends. CDR3 loop: CASQQGNTIYF. CDR3 nucleotide sequence: TGTGCCAGCCAACAGGGAAACACCATATATTTT.

The V call is TRBV19, the J call TRBJ1-2; D might be TRBD1 (6 bases). The CDR3 is 13 amino acids. Trimming pared 6 bases from V and 4 bases from J, leaving 12 bases between. Germline CDR1 and CDR2: LNHDA and SQIVND (reference sequence). CDR3 sequence: CASRSTGSYGYTF. The CDR3 coding sequence is TGTGCCAGTAGATCAACAGGGAGCTATGGCTACACCTTC. Complete variable domain (other parts from reference TRBV19 and TRBJ1-2): DGGITQSPKYLFRKEGQNVTLSCEQNLNHDAMYWYRQDPGQGLRLIYYSQIVNDFQKGDIAEGYSVSREKKESFPLTVTSAQKNPTAFYLCASRSTGSYGYTFGSGTRLTVV.